This T cell receptor (beta chain) was found in a study of identical twins. Findings and caveats of the study: Memory repertoires lacked the insertion deficit that abundant cord blood beta clonotypes showed.

This clonotype was seen a handful of times. Antigen unknown. cDNA molecules carried unique molecular identifiers, and template switching added a universal primer site. TCRdb recomputed calls from the 5' RACE reads with MiXCR, one row per CDR3 protein. The sample contains 150,000 or so distinct CDR3 sequences, roughly 3.5% of which appear only once. The TCR was taken from a man aged 18 to 30 in good health. Material for sequencing was memory T cells sorted from blood.

Here the CDR3 reads CASSSRDRGSTEAFF. CDR3 sequence (DNA): TGTGCCAGCAGCTCCCGGGACAGGGGTTCGACTGAAGCTTTCTTT. The chain is built from TRBV7-2 and TRBJ1-1; 10 positions match TRBD1. The CDR3 totals 15 residues. With V trimmed by 4 bases and J by 5 bases, 7 bases remained unmatched. Germline values: CDR1 SGHTA, CDR2 FQGNSA.